These 4 T cell receptor beta chains were all obtained from the same sample, sequenced in a study of T-cell reconstitution after alpha-beta-depleted transplantation in children. The TCRbeta library incorporated unique molecular identifiers. TCRdb processed the PCR reads anew with MiXCR; each CDR3 protein has one entry. The sample comprises 600,000 to 800,000 distinct CDR3 sequences, 10% to 15% of which are singletons, and 0.79% rests with the top ten. The sequences come from PBMCs, collected before TCRalphabeta/CD19-depleted stem cell transplant. The receptor source for this set is a girl aged 2 to 10 with congenital amegakaryocytic thrombocytopenia, due to receive a stem cell transplant.

The chain uses TRBV5-1 and TRBJ2-7; TRBD2 matches at 8 bases. In germline, CDR1 is SGHRS, CDR2 YFSETQ. The trim removed 4 bases at V and 3 bases at J, leaving 6 bases unmatched. CDR3 length equals 14 residues. DNA of the CDR3: TGCGCCAGCAGCACGACTAGCGCTGACTACGAGCAGTACTTC. It encodes CASSTTSADYEQYF.

This chain links TRBV12-3 or TRBV12-4 with TRBJ1-5; the D gene is possibly TRBD1 (6 bases). V was pared by 5 bases and J by 1 base, with 24 bases between. This CDR3 comprises 19 residues. The CDR3 DNA reads as TGTGCCAGCAGTACTCGGGACGGAGGGGGACCTTGGAGCAATCAGCCCCAGCATTTT. It specifies CASSTRDGGGPWSNQPQHF.

The V gene is TRBV30, the J gene TRBJ2-3; D gene unclear. The CDR3 extends over 14 amino acids. Germline lookup yields CDR1 GTSNPN and CDR2 SVGIG (reference sequence). Trimming cost V 6 bases and J 1 base, with 14 bases left between them. CDR3 nucleotides: TGTGCCTGCGACTCGTGGGTCGGCACAGATACGCAGTATTTT. Protein product: CACDSWVGTDTQYF. Based on the CDR3 plus reference TRBV30 and TRBJ2-3, the full variable domain is SQTIHQWPATLVQPVGSPLSLECTVEGTSNPNLYWYRQAAGRGLQLLFYSVGIGQISSEVPQNLSASRPQDRQFILSSKKLLLSDSGFYLCACDSWVGTDTQYFGPGTRLTVL.

This clonotype has a count of ten or more. The chain couples TRBV20-1 to TRBJ2-2; no definite D call. The ends were cut back, 0 bases at V and 0 bases at J, with 11 bases in the middle. This CDR3 region has 16 residues. CDR1 DFQATT and CDR2 SNEGSKA come from the germline V gene (reference sequence). In nucleotides, the CDR3 is TGCAGTGCTAGAGATCTTTCTAGGGCGAACACCGGGGAGCTGTTTTTT. This sequence encodes CSARDLSRANTGELFF.